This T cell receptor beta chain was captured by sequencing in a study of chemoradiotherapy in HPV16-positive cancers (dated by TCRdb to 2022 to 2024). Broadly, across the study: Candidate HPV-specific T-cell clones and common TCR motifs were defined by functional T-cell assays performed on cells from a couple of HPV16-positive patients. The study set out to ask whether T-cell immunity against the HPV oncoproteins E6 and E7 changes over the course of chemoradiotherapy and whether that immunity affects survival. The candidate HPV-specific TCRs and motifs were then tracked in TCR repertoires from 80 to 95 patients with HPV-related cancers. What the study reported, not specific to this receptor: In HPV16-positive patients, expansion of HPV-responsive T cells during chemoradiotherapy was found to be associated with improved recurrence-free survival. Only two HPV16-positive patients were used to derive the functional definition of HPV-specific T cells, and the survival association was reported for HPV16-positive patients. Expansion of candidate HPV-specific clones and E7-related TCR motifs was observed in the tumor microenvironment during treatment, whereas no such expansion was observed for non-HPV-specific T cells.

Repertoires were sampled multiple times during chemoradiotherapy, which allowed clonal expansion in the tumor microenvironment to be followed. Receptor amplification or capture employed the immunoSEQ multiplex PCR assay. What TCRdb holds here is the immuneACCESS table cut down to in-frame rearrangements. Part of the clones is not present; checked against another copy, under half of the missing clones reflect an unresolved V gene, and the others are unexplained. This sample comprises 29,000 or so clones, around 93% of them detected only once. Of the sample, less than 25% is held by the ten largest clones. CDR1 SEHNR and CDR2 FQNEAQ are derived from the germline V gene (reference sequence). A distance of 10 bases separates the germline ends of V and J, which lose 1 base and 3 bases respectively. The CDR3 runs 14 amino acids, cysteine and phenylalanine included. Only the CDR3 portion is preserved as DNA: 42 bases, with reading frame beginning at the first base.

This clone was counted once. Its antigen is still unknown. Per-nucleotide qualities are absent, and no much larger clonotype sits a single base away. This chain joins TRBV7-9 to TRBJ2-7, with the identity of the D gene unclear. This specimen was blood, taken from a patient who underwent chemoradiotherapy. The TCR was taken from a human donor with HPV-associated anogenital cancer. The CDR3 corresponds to CASSLGVGDYEQYF. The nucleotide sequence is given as TGTGCCAGCAGCTTAGGTGTTGGGGACTACGAGCAGTACTTC.